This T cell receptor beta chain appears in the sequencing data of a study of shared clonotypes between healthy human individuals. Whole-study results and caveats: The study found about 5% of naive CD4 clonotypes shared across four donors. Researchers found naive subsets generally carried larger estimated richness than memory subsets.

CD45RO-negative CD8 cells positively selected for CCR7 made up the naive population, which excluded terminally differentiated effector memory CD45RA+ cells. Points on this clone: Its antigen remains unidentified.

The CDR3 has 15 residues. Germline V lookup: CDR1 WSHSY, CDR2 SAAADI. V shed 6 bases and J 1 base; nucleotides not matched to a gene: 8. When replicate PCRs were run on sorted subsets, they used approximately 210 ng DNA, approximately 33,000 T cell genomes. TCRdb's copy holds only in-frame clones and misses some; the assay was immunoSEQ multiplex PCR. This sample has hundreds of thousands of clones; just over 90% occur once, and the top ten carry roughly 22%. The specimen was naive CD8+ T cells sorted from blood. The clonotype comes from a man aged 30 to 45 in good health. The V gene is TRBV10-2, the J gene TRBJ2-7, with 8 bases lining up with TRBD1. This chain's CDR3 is CASREAGTGSYEQYF. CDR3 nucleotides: TGCGCCAGCAGAGAGGCCGGGACAGGATCCTACGAGCAGTACTTC.